The 24 T cell receptor beta chains below come from one sample, sequenced in a study of identical twins. MiXCR, applied by TCRdb to the 5' RACE reads, yields one record per CDR3 protein. Counted here are hundreds of thousands of distinct CDR3 sequences, roughly 6.2% occurring once; the ten biggest clones make up around 2%. Source material: naive T cells sorted from blood. The receptors were gathered from a man between 18 and 35 years old in good health.

This clonotype was detected ten times or more. The rearrangement joins TRBV12-3 or TRBV12-4 to TRBJ2-1; no clear D. The CDR3 consists of 14 residues. Between the trimmed V and J ends, which lost 4 bases and 3 bases, there was a span of 10 bases. The CDR3 region has the DNA TGTGCCAGCAGTTCCGAAAGAAGCTACAATGAGCAGTTCTTC. Protein sequence: CASSSERSYNEQFF.

The V and J genes are TRBV4-1 and TRBJ1-1, with D tentatively TRBD1 (6 bases). Per the germline V gene, CDR1 is MGHRA and CDR2 is YSYEKL. With 2 bases removed from V and 4 bases from J, the gap between germline ends came to 20 bases. The CDR3 extends over 17 amino acids. CDR3 DNA sequence: TGCGCCAGCAGCCAATCGAGGGGGGGGGCCCTGAGCACTGAAGCTTTCTTT. It specifies CASSQSRGGALSTEAFF.

This sequence joins TRBV12-3 or TRBV12-4 and TRBJ2-5, with D hard to call. The CDR3 runs to 11 residues. Between the trimmed V and J ends, which lost 6 bases and 5 bases, there was a span of 7 bases. The CDR3 sequence: CASSILETQYF. In DNA form, the CDR3 reads TGTGCCAGCAGCATCCTCGAGACCCAGTACTTC.

The chain links TRBV6-2 or TRBV6-3 to TRBJ2-7; the D is unclear. This CDR3 is built from 16 residues. With 6 bases removed from V and 2 bases from J, the gap between germline ends came to 20 bases. CDR1 is MNHEY, CDR2 SVGEGT, per germline. DNA of the CDR3: TGTGCCAGCAGACGGACCGCACTAAAAATCCCCTACGAGCAGTACTTC. Its protein product is CASRRTALKIPYEQYF.

There are a few counts of this clonotype. V usage is TRBV4-3 and J usage is TRBJ2-3, with D possibly being TRBD2 (5 bases). The CDR3 sequence is 18 residues long. Trimming shortened V by 2 bases and J by 1 base, and 19 bases separated the two germline ends. CDR1 LGHNA and CDR2 YSLEER come from the germline V gene. The chain's CDR3 is CASSQSPARRGRTDTQYF. The CDR3 nucleotides read TGCGCCAGCAGCCAAAGTCCCGCCCGGCGCGGGCGCACAGATACGCAGTATTTT.

The sample holds many counts of this clonotype. J is TRBJ2-1 and V is TRBV20-1, with D possibly matching TRBD2 (6 bases). Trimming left V 7 bases short and J 0 bases short, with 10 bases between. Germline V lookup: CDR1 DFQATT, CDR2 SNEGSKA (reference sequence). The CDR3 contains 13 residues. CDR3 DNA sequence: TGCAGTGGGGAGGCCAGCTCCTACAATGAGCAGTTCTTC. Translation gives CSGEASSYNEQFF.

The table lists this clonotype with many counts. The chain combines TRBV20-1 with TRBJ2-1; D may correspond to TRBD1 or TRBD2 (6 bases each). Germline V CDR1 and CDR2: DFQATT, SNEGSKA (reference sequence). This CDR3 spans 16 amino acids. Between the trimmed V and J ends, which lost 5 bases and 4 bases, there was a span of 21 bases. CDR3 in amino acids: CSARGPRDYPYNEQFF. CDR3 DNA sequence: TGCAGTGCTCGGGGGCCCCGAGACTACCCTTACAATGAGCAGTTCTTC.

This clonotype was counted ten times or more. The J gene is TRBJ2-1, the V gene TRBV24-1; no reliable D call. V lost 3 bases and J 7 bases, leaving 9 bases between the germline ends. The CDR3 covers 13 residues. CDR1 is KGHDR and CDR2 is SFDVKD in the germline V gene. The CDR3 nucleotides are TGTGCCACCAGTGATGACGGGTGGAATGAGCAGTTCTTC. Amino acid sequence: CATSDDGWNEQFF.

V is TRBV18 and J is TRBJ1-3; 7 nucleotides line up with TRBD1. The J segment lost 1 base and the V segment lost 3 bases, leaving 6 bases of the junction unmatched. This CDR3 region has 16 residues. Germline CDR1 KGHSH, CDR2 LQKENI. For the CDR3, the DNA is TGTGCCAGCTCACCCTCCCCGACAGGGTCTGGAAACACCATATATTTT. Its translation is CASSPSPTGSGNTIYF.

This clonotype was counted only a few times. This chain uses TRBV11-1 with TRBJ2-7, with TRBD1 matching over 7 bases. Germline V gene sequence: CDR1 SGHAT, CDR2 FQDESV (reference sequence). V shed 5 bases, J shed 3 bases, and the junction held 10 bases outside the gene matches. This CDR3 comprises 15 residues. CDR3 sequence reads: CASSGRQGIFYEQYF. For the CDR3, the DNA is TGTGCCAGCAGCGGTAGACAGGGTATCTTCTACGAGCAGTACTTC.

This clonotype occurred many times. The J gene is TRBJ2-1, the V gene TRBV18; 11 nucleotides match TRBD2. The ends lost 5 bases at V and 4 bases at J; junction bases unmatched: 7. The CDR3 runs to 16 residues. Germline values: CDR1 KGHSH, CDR2 LQKENI. The CDR3 region is CASSALLAGGYNEQFF. CDR3 DNA: TGTGCCAGCTCAGCACTCCTAGCGGGAGGATACAATGAGCAGTTCTTC.

This clonotype was detected many times. The gene calls are TRBV27 and TRBJ2-2; D unclear. The CDR3 contains 14 residues. From germline, CDR1 is MNHEY and CDR2 SMNVEV (reference sequence). Trimming removed 1 base from V and 4 bases from J, with 7 bases in between. CDR3 in amino acids: CASSLFDTTGELFF. In DNA form, the CDR3 reads TGTGCCAGCAGTTTATTTGACACCACCGGGGAGCTGTTTTTT.

V gene TRBV6-5 combines with J gene TRBJ2-5; D might be TRBD2 (6 bases). The CDR3 covers 15 residues. Trimming left V 3 bases short and J 5 bases short, with 16 bases between. CDR1 is MNHEY and CDR2 is SVGAGI in the germline V gene. The CDR3 loop reads CASSYSGTLPETQYF. CDR3 sequence (DNA): TGTGCCAGCAGTTATTCCGGGACTCTCCCCGAGACCCAGTACTTC.

The chain links TRBV6-1 to TRBJ2-1; 7 nucleotides agree with TRBD2. V shed 7 bases and J 10 bases; nucleotides not matched to a gene: 16. The CDR3 has 15 residues. CDR1 is MNHNS, CDR2 SASEGT, per germline. As DNA, the CDR3 is TGTGCCAGCACCCAGAGTGGCGGGAGACGGGGAGAGCAGTTCTTC. Protein product: CASTQSGGRRGEQFF.

This CDR3 is CASTMYRGAGGYTF. CDR3 nucleotide sequence: TGTGCCAGCACCATGTATCGAGGGGCGGGTGGCTACACCTTC. The chain combines TRBV12-3 or TRBV12-4 with TRBJ1-2; D is possibly TRBD1 (5 bases). Trimming shortened V by 7 bases and J by 7 bases, and 19 bases separated the two germline ends. The CDR3 is 14 residues long.

This clonotype was recorded many times. The gene calls are TRBV10-3 and TRBJ2-4; perhaps TRBD2 as D (6 bases). The CDR3 consists of 16 residues. Germline V gene sequence: CDR1 ENHRY, CDR2 SYGVKD. The ends were cut back, 0 bases at V and 0 bases at J, with 9 bases in the middle. CDR3 in amino acids: CAISESVGLAKNIQYF. DNA for the CDR3: TGTGCCATCAGTGAGTCGGTGGGACTAGCCAAAAACATTCAGTACTTC.

In this sample, this clonotype turned up many times. V is TRBV6-1 and J is TRBJ2-2; no clear D gene. V lost 6 bases and J 2 bases, leaving 13 bases between the germline ends. Germline values: CDR1 MNHNS, CDR2 SASEGT. This CDR3 has 15 amino acids. The CDR3 DNA sequence: TGTGCCAGCAGATCCTGGACGGCCAACACCGGGGAGCTGTTTTTT. Translation gives CASRSWTANTGELFF.

This clonotype came up many times. The chain links TRBV5-1 to TRBJ2-3; a possible D gene is TRBD2 (5 bases). This CDR3 is built from 12 residues. With 8 bases removed from V and 0 bases from J, the gap between germline ends came to 7 bases. Germline CDR1 is SGHRS and CDR2 is YFSETQ. CDR3 region: CASTGSTDTQYF. CDR3 DNA sequence: TGCGCCAGTACGGGGAGCACAGATACGCAGTATTTT.

Many counts were recorded for this clonotype. The genes are TRBV3-1 and TRBJ2-3, with 13 bases that match TRBD2. The CDR3 contains 16 residues. J gave up 7 bases and V 4 bases, and 8 bases lay outside the gene matches. The germline CDR1 and CDR2 sequences are LGHDT and YNNKEL (reference sequence). Here the CDR3 reads CASSPTTSGRRYTQYF. As DNA, the CDR3 is TGTGCCAGCAGCCCTACGACTAGCGGGAGGAGGTATACGCAGTATTTT.

This chain connects TRBV12-3 or TRBV12-4 to TRBJ2-3; 7 nucleotides align to TRBD2. V lost 4 bases and J lost 0; bases outside the gene matches: 4. This CDR3 is built from 15 residues. The CDR3 sequence is CASSYTSASTDTQYF. CDR3 sequence (DNA): TGTGCCAGCAGTTACACTAGCGCTAGCACAGATACGCAGTATTTT.

The count of this clonotype is one. This chain links TRBV4-3 with TRBJ2-3; 7 bases align to TRBD2. The CDR3 extends over 14 amino acids. The germline gives CDR1 LGHNA, CDR2 YSLEER. V lost 0 bases, J lost 5 bases, and 2 bases stayed unmatched. The CDR3 nucleotides are TGCGCCAGCAGCCAAGATTGGGGGGGAGATACGCAGTATTTT. Its protein is CASSQDWGGDTQYF.

Many counts were recorded for this clonotype. V is TRBV11-2 and J is TRBJ2-2, with 8 bases fitting TRBD2. Germline V gives CDR1 SGHAT, CDR2 FQNNGV. The CDR3 length is 15 residues. Trimming removed 3 bases from V and 1 base from J; junction bases left unmatched: 1. As DNA, the CDR3 is TGTGCCAGCAGCTTCAGCGGGGGGAACACCGGGGAGCTGTTTTTT. Translation: CASSFSGGNTGELFF.

V usage is TRBV20-1 and J usage is TRBJ2-3; maybe TRBD2 (6 bases). The CDR3 has 12 amino acids. CDR1 DFQATT and CDR2 SNEGSKA come from the germline V gene (reference sequence). V was trimmed by 6 bases and J by 6 bases, leaving 13 bases between them. Here the CDR3 DNA reads TGCAGTGCCAAGGTCCGGGGGGATACGCAGTATTTT. Translated, it gives CSAKVRGDTQYF.

The chain carries TRBV29-1 and TRBJ1-1; D gene unclear. V was cut by 0 bases and J by 1 base, with 6 bases left in between. CDR1 SQVTM and CDR2 ANQGSEA come from the germline V gene. This CDR3 comprises 13 residues. As DNA, the CDR3 is TGCAGCGTTGAAGAAGGAGGGAACACTGAAGCTTTCTTT. It encodes CSVEEGGNTEAFF.